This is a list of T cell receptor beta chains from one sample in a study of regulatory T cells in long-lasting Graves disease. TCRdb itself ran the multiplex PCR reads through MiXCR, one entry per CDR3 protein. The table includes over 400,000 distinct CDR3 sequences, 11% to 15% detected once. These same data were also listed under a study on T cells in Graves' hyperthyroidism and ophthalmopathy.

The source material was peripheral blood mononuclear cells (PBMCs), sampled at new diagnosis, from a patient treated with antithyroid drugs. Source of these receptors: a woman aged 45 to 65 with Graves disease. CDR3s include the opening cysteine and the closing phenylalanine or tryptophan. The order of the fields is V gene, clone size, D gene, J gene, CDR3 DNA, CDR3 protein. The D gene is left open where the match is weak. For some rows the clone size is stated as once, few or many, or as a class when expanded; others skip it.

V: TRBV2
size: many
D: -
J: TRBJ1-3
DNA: TGTGCCAGCATTGGGAGCCCTGGAAACACCATATATTTT
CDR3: CASIGSPGNTIYF

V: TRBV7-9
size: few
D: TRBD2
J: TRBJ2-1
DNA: TGTGCCAGCAGCCCTAGCGGGCCCTACAATGAGCAGTTCTTC
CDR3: CASSPSGPYNEQFF

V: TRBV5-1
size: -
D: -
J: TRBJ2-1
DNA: TGCGCCAGCAGCTTGGCAATCGGCTCGGGCGGTGAGCAGTTCTTC
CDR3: CASSLAIGSGGEQFF

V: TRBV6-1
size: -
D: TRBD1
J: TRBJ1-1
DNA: TGTGCCACCAACAGGGGCCGGAACACTGAAGCTTTCTTT
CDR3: CATNRGRNTEAFF

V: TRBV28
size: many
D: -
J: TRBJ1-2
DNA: TGTGCCAGCAGTTTACCCTCGGGGGCAGGGGCTATTACGGGCTACACCTTC
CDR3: CASSLPSGAGAITGYTF

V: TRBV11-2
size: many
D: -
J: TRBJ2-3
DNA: TGTGCCAGCAGCCACCAGGACGACACAGATACGCAGTATTTT
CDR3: CASSHQDDTDTQYF

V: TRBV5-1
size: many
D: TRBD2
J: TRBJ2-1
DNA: TGCGCCAGCAGGCCGTTACTAGCGGGAGGGGGGGATGAGCAGTTCTTC
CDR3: CASRPLLAGGGDEQFF

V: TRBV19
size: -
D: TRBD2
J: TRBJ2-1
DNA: TGTGCCAGTAGTGAACTAGCGGGAGCTAACGATGAGCAGTTCTTC
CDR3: CASSELAGANDEQFF

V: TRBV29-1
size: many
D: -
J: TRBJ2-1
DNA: TGCAGCGTCTGGGGGAAACACAATGAGCAGTTCTTC
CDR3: CSVWGKHNEQFF

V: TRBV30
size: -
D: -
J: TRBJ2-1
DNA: TGTGCCTGGAGCTTCCCTAGCGTTTCCTACAATGAGCAGTTCTTC
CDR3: CAWSFPSVSYNEQFF

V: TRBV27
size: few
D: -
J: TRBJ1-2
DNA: TGTGCCAGCAAGCAGGGGTATGGGGTCTATGGCTACACCTTC
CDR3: CASKQGYGVYGYTF

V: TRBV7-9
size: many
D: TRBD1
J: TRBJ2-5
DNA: TGTGCCAGCACCCCAAGAGGGACAGGGGGAGGTGAGACCCAGTACTTC
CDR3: CASTPRGTGGGETQYF

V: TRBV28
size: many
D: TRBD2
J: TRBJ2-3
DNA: TGTGCCAGCAGTTTACCGGGACTAGCGGGAGCGTATAGCACAGATACGCAGTATTTT
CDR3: CASSLPGLAGAYSTDTQYF

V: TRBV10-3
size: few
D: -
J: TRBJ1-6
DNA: TGTGCCATCAGTGAGTCGGTCCACAGGGATAATTCACCCCTCCACTTT
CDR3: CAISESVHRDNSPLHF

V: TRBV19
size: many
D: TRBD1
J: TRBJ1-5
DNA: TGTGCCAGTCGTCGAAGGACAGGGACGGGTGGCAATCAGCCCCAGCATTTT
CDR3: CASRRRTGTGGNQPQHF

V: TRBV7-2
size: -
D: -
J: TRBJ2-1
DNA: TGTGCCAGCAGCTTAGTAAGGGCAGGGCCGTACAATGAGCAGTTCTTC
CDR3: CASSLVRAGPYNEQFF

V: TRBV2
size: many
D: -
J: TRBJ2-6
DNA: TGTGCCAGCAGTACGCAGGGAGCCGGGGCCAACGTCCTGACTTTC
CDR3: CASSTQGAGANVLTF

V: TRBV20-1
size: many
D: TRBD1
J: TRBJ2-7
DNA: TGCAGTGCTAGAGAAGGGGGACAGGGCTACGAGCAGTACTTC
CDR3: CSAREGGQGYEQYF

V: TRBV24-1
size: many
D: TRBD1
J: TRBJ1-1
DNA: TGTGCCACCAGGCCGGGACAGGGAATGAACACTGAAGCTTTCTTT
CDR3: CATRPGQGMNTEAFF

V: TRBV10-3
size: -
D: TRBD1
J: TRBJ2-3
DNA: TGTGCCATCAGTGAGACGACAGGGGGGGGAGATACGCAGTATTTT
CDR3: CAISETTGGGDTQYF

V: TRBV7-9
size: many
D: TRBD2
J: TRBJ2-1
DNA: TGTGCCAGCAGCTTAGTAGATGGGGAGGGGAATGAGCAGTTCTTC
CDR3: CASSLVDGEGNEQFF

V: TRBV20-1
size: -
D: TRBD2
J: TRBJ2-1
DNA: TGCAGTGCCCCCGGGACTAGCGGAATAGAGCAGTTCTTC
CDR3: CSAPGTSGIEQFF

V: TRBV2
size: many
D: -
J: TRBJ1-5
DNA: TGTGCCAGCAGGGAAAGTTGGAATCAGCCCCAGCATTTT
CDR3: CASRESWNQPQHF

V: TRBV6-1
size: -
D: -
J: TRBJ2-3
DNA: TGTGCCAGCACTGGACTTCTCACAGATACGCAGTATTTT
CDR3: CASTGLLTDTQYF

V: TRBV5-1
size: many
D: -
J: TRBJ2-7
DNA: TGCGCCAGCAGCTCTACCGGGACGGACCGATACGAGCAGTACTTC
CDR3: CASSSTGTDRYEQYF

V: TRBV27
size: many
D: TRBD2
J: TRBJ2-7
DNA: TGTGCCAGCAGTGTGGGAGGGCGCTACGAGCAGTACTTC
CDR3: CASSVGGRYEQYF

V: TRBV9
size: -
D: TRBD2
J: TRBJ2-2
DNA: TGTGCCAGCAGCACGTGGGAGGGCCTCGGGGAGCTGTTTTTT
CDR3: CASSTWEGLGELFF

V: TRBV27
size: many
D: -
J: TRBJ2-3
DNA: TGTGCCAGCAGTTCGCAGGGGAAGTCGCAGTATTTT
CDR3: CASSSQGKSQYF

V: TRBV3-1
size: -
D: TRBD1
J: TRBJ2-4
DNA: TGTGCCAGCAGCCAAGCCGACAGGGTGAACATTCAGTACTTC
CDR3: CASSQADRVNIQYF

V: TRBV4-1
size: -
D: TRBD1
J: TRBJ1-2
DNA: TGCGCCAGCAGCCTCACGGGACAGGGAGGGTATGGCTACACCTTC
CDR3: CASSLTGQGGYGYTF

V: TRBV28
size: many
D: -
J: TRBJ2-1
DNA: TGTGCCAGCAGTTTACCTCTGGCGGGCTCCTACAATGAGCAGTTCTTC
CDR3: CASSLPLAGSYNEQFF

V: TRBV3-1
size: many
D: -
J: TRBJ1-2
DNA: TGTGCCAGCAGCCAAGATTCGGGGCCAGGAGGCTACACCTTC
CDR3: CASSQDSGPGGYTF

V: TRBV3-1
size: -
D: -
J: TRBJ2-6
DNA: TGTGCCAGCAGCCCCGGACAGTTCTCTGGGGCCAACGTCCTGACTTTC
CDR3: CASSPGQFSGANVLTF

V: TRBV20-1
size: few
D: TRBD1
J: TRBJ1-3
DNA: TGCAGTGCTAGGGCCGGGACAGGGGCCAGAAACACCATATATTTT
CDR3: CSARAGTGARNTIYF

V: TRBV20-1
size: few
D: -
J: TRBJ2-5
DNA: TGCAGTGCTAGCGAAGTCGCGCCAGAGGAGACCCAGTACTTC
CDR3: CSASEVAPEETQYF

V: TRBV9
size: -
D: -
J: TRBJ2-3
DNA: TGTGCCAGCAGCCCCCTGGATAGAGATACGCAGTATTTT
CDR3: CASSPLDRDTQYF

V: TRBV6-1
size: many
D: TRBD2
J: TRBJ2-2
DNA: TGTGCCAGCGCCCGGACTAGCGGGAGTTTGGGGGAGCTGTTTTTT
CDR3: CASARTSGSLGELFF

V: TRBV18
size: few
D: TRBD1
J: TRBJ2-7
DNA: TGTGCCAGCTCACCGACACGGGACAGCTCCTACGAGCAGTACTTC
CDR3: CASSPTRDSSYEQYF

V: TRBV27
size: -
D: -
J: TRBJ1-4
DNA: TGTGCCAGCAGTTCGGGGGGCGGCTTTGGAGAAAAACTGTTTTTT
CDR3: CASSSGGGFGEKLFF

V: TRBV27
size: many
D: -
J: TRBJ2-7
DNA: TGTGCCAGCAGTTTAGTAGGAGGTGGCGAGCAGTACTTC
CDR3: CASSLVGGGEQYF

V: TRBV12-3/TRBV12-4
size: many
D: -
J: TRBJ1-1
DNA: TGTGCCAGCAGTTCCCAGGGACAAAGGGGCACTGAAGCTTTCTTT
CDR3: CASSSQGQRGTEAFF

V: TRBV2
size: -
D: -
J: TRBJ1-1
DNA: TGTGCCGGCATCAGGACCGGGACGAGCACTGAAGCTTTCTTT
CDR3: CAGIRTGTSTEAFF

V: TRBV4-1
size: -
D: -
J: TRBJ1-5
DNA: TGCGCCAGCAGCCAAGTGTTCCAGTCCAATCAGCCCCAGCATTTT
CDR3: CASSQVFQSNQPQHF

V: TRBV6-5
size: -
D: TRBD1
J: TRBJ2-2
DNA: TGTGCCAGCAGTTACACGTCGGTCAGCTCCAGGGGGCACACCGGGGAGCTGTTTTTT
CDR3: CASSYTSVSSRGHTGELFF

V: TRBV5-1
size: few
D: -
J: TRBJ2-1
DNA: TGCGCCAGCAGCCTAGCGTACTCCTACAATGAGCAGTTCTTC
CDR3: CASSLAYSYNEQFF

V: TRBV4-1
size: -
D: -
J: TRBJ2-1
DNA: TGCGCCAGCAGCCAAGATCAACCCGGAGTGGAGGGGAAGAATGAGCAGTTCTTC
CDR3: CASSQDQPGVEGKNEQFF

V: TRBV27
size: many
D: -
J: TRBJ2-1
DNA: TGTGCCAGCAGTCCGCGCTCACTTGCGATTGATGAGCAGTTCTTC
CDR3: CASSPRSLAIDEQFF

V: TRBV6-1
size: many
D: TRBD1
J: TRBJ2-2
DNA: TGTGCCAGCAGGGACAGGGGGCCCACCGGGGAGCTGTTTTTT
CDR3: CASRDRGPTGELFF

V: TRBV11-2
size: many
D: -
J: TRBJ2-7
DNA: TGTGCCAGCAGCTTAGGGGGCCCTTGGGGCTACGAGCAGTACTTC
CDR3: CASSLGGPWGYEQYF

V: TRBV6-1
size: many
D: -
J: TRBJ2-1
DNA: TGTGCCAGCAGTGAACTCGGCGGGGCGACCTCCTACAATGAGCAGTTCTTC
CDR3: CASSELGGATSYNEQFF

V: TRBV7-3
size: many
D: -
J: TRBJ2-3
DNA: TGTGCCAGCAGCCGGACCGTAGCATTGGGTGATACGCAGTATTTT
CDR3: CASSRTVALGDTQYF

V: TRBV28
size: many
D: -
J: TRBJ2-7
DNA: TGTGCCAGCAGTTACGCCGGCTCAGGGATCGAGCAGTACTTC
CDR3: CASSYAGSGIEQYF